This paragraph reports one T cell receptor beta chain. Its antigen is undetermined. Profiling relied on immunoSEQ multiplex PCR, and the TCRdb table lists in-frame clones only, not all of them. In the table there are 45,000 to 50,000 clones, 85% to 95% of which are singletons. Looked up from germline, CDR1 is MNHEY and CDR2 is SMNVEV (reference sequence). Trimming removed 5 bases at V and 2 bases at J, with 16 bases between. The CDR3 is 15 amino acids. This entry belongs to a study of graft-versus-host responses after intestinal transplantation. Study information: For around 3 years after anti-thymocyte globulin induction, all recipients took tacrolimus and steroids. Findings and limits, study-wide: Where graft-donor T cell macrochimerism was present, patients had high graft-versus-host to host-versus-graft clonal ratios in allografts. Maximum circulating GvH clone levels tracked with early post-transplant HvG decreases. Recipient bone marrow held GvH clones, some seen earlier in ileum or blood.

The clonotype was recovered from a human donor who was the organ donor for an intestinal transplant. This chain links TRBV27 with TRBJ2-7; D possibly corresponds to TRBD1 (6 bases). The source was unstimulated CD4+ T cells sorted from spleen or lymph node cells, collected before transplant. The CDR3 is CASSTTPGTPYEQYF. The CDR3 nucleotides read TGTGCCAGCAGTACCACCCCCGGGACACCCTACGAGCAGTACTTC.